Each of the 20 T cell receptor beta chains below was sequenced from the same sample in a study of blood T cell repertoires in COVID-19. TCRdb's copy holds only in-frame clones and misses some; the assay was immunoSEQ multiplex PCR. The sample comprises about 150,000 clones, approximately 86% of which are singletons, and about 2.5% rests with the top ten. The sample comprised peripheral blood. These receptors were collected from a woman in her seventies with acute or convalescent COVID-19.

The CDR3 coding sequence is TGTGCCAGCATGTACGGGGGGTTGAGTGAGCAGTTCTTC. It translates to CASMYGGLSEQFF. The rearrangement joins TRBV2 to TRBJ2-1, with 7 bases lining up with TRBD2. The CDR3 extends over 13 amino acids. V shed 7 bases and J 9 bases; nucleotides not matched to a gene: 9. Germline V gives CDR1 SNHLY, CDR2 FYNNEI.

The chain couples TRBV6-5 to TRBJ1-3; TRBD1 might be the D (5 bases). From germline, CDR1 is MNHEY and CDR2 SVGAGI. V dropped 0 bases and J dropped 8 bases, with 11 bases sitting between them. The CDR3 sequence is 14 residues long. CDR3 loop: CASSYSEGRDTIYF. CDR3 DNA sequence: TGTGCCAGCAGTTACTCGGAGGGGCGAGACACCATATATTTT.

The genes are TRBV10-3 and TRBJ1-5, with TRBD1 matching 10 bases. This CDR3 is built from 14 residues. Looked up from germline, CDR1 is ENHRY and CDR2 is SYGVKD. Trimming cost V 6 bases and J 8 bases; bases outside gene matches: 7. CDR3 DNA: TGTGCCATCAGCCGGGGACAGGGGTGGGAGCCCCAGCATTTT. Amino acids: CAISRGQGWEPQHF.

The CDR3, as DNA: TGTGCTAGTGGTTTGGTATCCTTTGCCCGGGACAGACCACGAACCAAGAACACTGAAGCTTTCTTT. Residues: CASGLVSFARDRPRTKNTEAFF. The V and J genes are TRBV12-5 and TRBJ1-1, with 7 bases lining up with TRBD1. Germline CDR1 LGHNT, CDR2 FRNRAP. Trimming at V came to 0 bases and at J to 1 base, leaving 23 bases not matched to a gene. This CDR3 contains 22 residues.

This chain uses TRBV20-1 with TRBJ1-3; TRBD1 agrees at 7 bases. V lost 3 bases and J lost 0; bases outside the gene matches: 2. Germline CDR1 reads DFQATT; CDR2 reads SNEGSKA (reference sequence). CDR3 length equals 14 residues. The CDR3 DNA sequence: TGCAGTGCTAGTGACAGGGCCTCTGGAAACACCATATATTTT. Protein sequence: CSASDRASGNTIYF.

This clone was found once. The chain is built from TRBV7-3 and TRBJ2-3; 7 nucleotides line up with TRBD2. CDR1 is SGHTA and CDR2 is FQGTGA in the germline V gene. This CDR3 has 19 amino acids. V shed 5 bases, J shed 0 bases, and the junction held 17 bases outside the gene matches. CDR3 in amino acids: CASSLKCLAEAGSTDTQYF. For the CDR3, the DNA is TGTGCCAGCAGCCTCAAGTGTCTAGCGGAGGCGGGAAGCACAGATACGCAGTATTTT.

This sequence joins TRBV11-1 and TRBJ1-6; D remains unclear. CDR1 and CDR2 (germline): SGHAT, FQDESV (reference sequence). V was cut by 1 base and J by 10 bases, with 17 bases left in between. The CDR3 runs 16 residues. The CDR3 coding sequence is TGTGCCAGCAGCTTAGAGGGCCGAGGGTTCGACTCACCCCTCCACTTT. Protein: CASSLEGRGFDSPLHF.

V is TRBV29-1 and J is TRBJ1-1; TRBD1 agrees at 7 bases. V trimming: 7 bases; J trimming: 1 base; junction bases outside the gene matches: 9. The CDR3 loop spans 14 amino acids. The germline V gene has CDR1 SQVTM and CDR2 ANQGSEA. The CDR3, as DNA: TGCAGCGCCAAGGGGACAGAGACGAACACTGAAGCTTTCTTT. This codes for CSAKGTETNTEAFF.

The CDR3 DNA reads as TGTGCCAGCAGCTTGACAAATACAAAAGAGACCCAGTACTTC. Translation gives CASSLTNTKETQYF. This chain uses TRBV7-9 with TRBJ2-5; D is ambiguous. V lost 3 bases and J 3 bases, leaving 11 bases between the germline ends. Germline-derived CDR1 and CDR2 are SEHNR and FQNEAQ (reference sequence). This CDR3 has 14 residues. The whole variable domain, filled in from reference TRBV7-9 and TRBJ2-5, reads DTGVSQNPRHKITKRGQNVTFRCDPISEHNRLYWYRQTLGQGPEFLTYFQNEAQLEKSRLLSDRFSAERPKGSFSTLEIQRTEQGDSAMYLCASSLTNTKETQYFGPGTRLLVL.

This rearrangement joins TRBV6-2 or TRBV6-3 to TRBJ2-1; unclear D gene. Germline V gives CDR1 MNHEY, CDR2 SVGEGT. Trimming removed 5 bases from V and 4 bases from J, with 9 bases in between. The CDR3 runs 13 residues. The CDR3 region is CASSPLRYNEQFF. Here the CDR3 DNA reads TGTGCCAGCAGTCCCCTACGGTACAATGAGCAGTTCTTC.

The chain carries TRBV5-8 and TRBJ1-1; D gene unclear. The ends were cut back, 3 bases at V and 6 bases at J, with 12 bases in the middle. Germline V gene lookup returns CDR1 SGHTS and CDR2 YDEGEE. CDR3 length: 13 amino acids. This CDR3 is CASSYRPGAEAFF. The CDR3 coding sequence is TGTGCCAGCAGCTACCGGCCCGGGGCTGAAGCTTTCTTT.

The chain links TRBV11-2 to TRBJ2-1; 7 bases map to TRBD2. There are 14 residues in the CDR3. Unmatched junction bases numbered 8, after V lost 4 bases and J lost 8 bases. Germline assignment: CDR1 SGHAT and CDR2 FQNNGV. The CDR3, as DNA: TGTGCCAGCAGCTACCGGACTAGGGAACATGAGCAGTTCTTC. This codes for CASSYRTREHEQFF. Variable domain in full (rest from reference TRBV11-2 and TRBJ2-1): EAGVAQSPRYKIIEKRQSVAFWCNPISGHATLYWYQQILGQGPKLLIQFQNNGVVDDSQLPKDRFSAERLKGVDSTLKIQPAKLEDSAVYLCASSYRTREHEQFFGPGTRLTVL.

This chain uses TRBV4-3 with TRBJ1-6; D remains ambiguous. V was shortened by 0 bases and J by 4 bases, with 7 bases between the two germline ends. The CDR3 is 15 amino acids. CDR1 is LGHNA, CDR2 YSLEER, per germline. In DNA form, the CDR3 reads TGCGCCAGCAGCCAAGATGAGAGATATAATTCACCCCTCCACTTT. It translates to CASSQDERYNSPLHF.

The gene calls are TRBV5-1 and TRBJ1-2, with no clear D. There are 14 residues in the CDR3. The V end lost 1 base, the J end lost 1 base, and 8 bases lay between the germline ends. CDR1 and CDR2 (germline): SGHRS, YFSETQ. The CDR3 here is CASSLSSSNYGYTF. CDR3 DNA: TGCGCCAGCAGCTTGAGTAGTAGTAACTATGGCTACACCTTC.

The chain couples TRBV15 to TRBJ2-3, with D maybe TRBD2 (5 bases). V lost 0 bases to trimming and J lost 2 bases, with 12 bases between them. Germline loops: CDR1 LNHNV, CDR2 YYDKDF (reference sequence). This CDR3 is built from 16 residues. CDR3 bases: TGTGCCACCAGCAGAGATCGGAGGCAGAACACAGATACGCAGTATTTT. Encoded protein: CATSRDRRQNTDTQYF.

This clone came up once. The chain is built from TRBV3-1 (or the pseudogene TRBV3-2) and TRBJ1-3; D may be TRBD1 (5 bases). Trimming pared 1 base from V and 10 bases from J, leaving 11 bases between. The length of the CDR3 is 13 residues. Germline lookup yields CDR1 LGHDT and CDR2 YNNKEL (reference sequence). The CDR3, as DNA: TGTGCCAGCAGCCAAGCGGGGGGTACAACCATATATTTT. Translating it yields CASSQAGGTTIYF.

The chain carries TRBV6-1 and TRBJ1-2; a possible D gene is TRBD1 (5 bases). Germline V gives CDR1 MNHNS, CDR2 SASEGT. Trimming left V 2 bases short and J 0 bases short, with 16 bases between. The CDR3 has 17 residues. The DNA of the CDR3 is TGTGCCAGCAGTGAATTTCCAGGGATCTTAGCTAACTATGGCTACACCTTC. Protein: CASSEFPGILANYGYTF.

The chain is built from TRBV5-1 and TRBJ1-5; TRBD1 might be the D (6 bases). Germline V lookup: CDR1 SGHRS, CDR2 YFSETQ. Trimming pared 4 bases from V and 2 bases from J, leaving 16 bases between. CDR3 length: 16 amino acids. The CDR3 coding sequence is TGCGCCAGCAGCCCTACAGGGAGGGGTGGCAATCAGCCCCAGCATTTT. Translation gives CASSPTGRGGNQPQHF.

This clone was counted a single time. The CDR3 is CASSIMASGPEKTQYF. The CDR3 coding sequence is TGTGCCAGTAGTATAATGGCTAGCGGCCCGGAAAAGACCCAGTACTTC. The rearrangement links TRBV19 to TRBJ2-5; 7 bases are shared with TRBD2. There are 16 residues in the CDR3. Trimming cost V 2 bases and J 6 bases; bases outside gene matches: 12. Per germline, CDR1 LNHDA and CDR2 SQIVND (reference sequence).

V and J are TRBV2 and TRBJ1-2, with D perhaps matching TRBD1 (6 bases). The CDR3 covers 12 residues. V dropped 8 bases and J dropped 5 bases, with 12 bases sitting between them. Germline CDR1 SNHLY, CDR2 FYNNEI. The CDR3 is CASSGTSYGYTF. For the CDR3, the DNA is TGTGCCAGCTCAGGGACAAGTTATGGCTACACCTTC.